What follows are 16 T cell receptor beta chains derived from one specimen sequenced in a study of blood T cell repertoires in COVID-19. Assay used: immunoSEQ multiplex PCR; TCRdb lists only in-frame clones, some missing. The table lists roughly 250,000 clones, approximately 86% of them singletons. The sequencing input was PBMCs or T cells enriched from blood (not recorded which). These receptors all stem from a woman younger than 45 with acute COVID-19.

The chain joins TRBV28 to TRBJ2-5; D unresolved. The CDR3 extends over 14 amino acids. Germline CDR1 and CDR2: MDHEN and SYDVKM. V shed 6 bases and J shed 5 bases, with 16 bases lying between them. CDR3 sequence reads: CASRDFYSPETQYF. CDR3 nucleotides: TGTGCCAGCAGGGATTTTTACAGTCCGGAGACCCAGTACTTC.

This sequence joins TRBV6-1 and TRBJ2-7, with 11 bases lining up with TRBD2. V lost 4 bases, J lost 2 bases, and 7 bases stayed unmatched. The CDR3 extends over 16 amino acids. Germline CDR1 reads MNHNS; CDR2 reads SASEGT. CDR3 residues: CASSGATSGSPYEQYF. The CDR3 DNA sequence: TGTGCCAGCAGTGGCGCCACTAGCGGGAGTCCCTACGAGCAGTACTTC.

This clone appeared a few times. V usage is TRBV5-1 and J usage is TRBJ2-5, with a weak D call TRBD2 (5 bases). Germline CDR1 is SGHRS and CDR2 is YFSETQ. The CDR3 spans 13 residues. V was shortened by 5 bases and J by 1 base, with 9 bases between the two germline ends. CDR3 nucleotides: TGCGCCAGCAGACGAGGGTTCCAAGAGACCCAGTACTTC. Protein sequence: CASRRGFQETQYF.

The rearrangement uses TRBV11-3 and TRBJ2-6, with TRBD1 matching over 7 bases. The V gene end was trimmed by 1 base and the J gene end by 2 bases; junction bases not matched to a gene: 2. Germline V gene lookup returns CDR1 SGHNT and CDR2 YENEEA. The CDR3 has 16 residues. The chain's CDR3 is CASSLATGAGANVLTF. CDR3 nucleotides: TGTGCCAGCAGCTTAGCCACAGGGGCTGGGGCCAACGTCCTGACTTTC.

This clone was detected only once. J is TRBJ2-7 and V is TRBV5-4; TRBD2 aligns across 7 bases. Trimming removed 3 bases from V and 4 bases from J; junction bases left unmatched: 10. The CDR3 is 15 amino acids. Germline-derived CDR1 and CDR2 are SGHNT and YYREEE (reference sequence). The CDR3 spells CASSSRGRIDYEQYF. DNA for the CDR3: TGTGCCAGCAGCTCGCGGGGGAGGATTGATTACGAGCAGTACTTC.

The CDR3 DNA is TGTGCCATCAGTGAGGAGCTAGCGGGATCCTACGAGCAGTACTTC. The encoded protein is CAISEELAGSYEQYF. V is TRBV10-3 and J is TRBJ2-7; 9 positions agree with TRBD2. With V trimmed by 2 bases and J by 1 base, 3 bases remained unmatched. The CDR3 has 15 amino acids. The germline V gene encodes CDR1 ENHRY and CDR2 SYGVKD.

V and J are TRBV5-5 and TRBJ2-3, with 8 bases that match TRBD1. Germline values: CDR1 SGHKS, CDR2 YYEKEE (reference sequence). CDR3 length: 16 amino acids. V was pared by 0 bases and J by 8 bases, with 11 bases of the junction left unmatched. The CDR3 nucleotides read TGTGCCAGCAGCTTGGAATCCACAGGGGGTTTCGGTACGCAGTATTTT. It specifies CASSLESTGGFGTQYF.

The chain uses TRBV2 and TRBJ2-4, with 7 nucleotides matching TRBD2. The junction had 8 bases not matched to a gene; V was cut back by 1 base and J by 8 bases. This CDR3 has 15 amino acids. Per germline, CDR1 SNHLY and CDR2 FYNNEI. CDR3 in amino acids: CASSEVWGRVDIQYF. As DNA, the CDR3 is TGTGCCAGCAGTGAAGTGTGGGGGAGGGTGGACATTCAGTACTTC.

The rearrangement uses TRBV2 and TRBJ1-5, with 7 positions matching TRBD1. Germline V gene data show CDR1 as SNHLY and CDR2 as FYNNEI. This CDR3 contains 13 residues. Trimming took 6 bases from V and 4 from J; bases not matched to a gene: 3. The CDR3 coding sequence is TGTGCCAGCAGCGACAGGGAAAATCAGCCCCAGCATTTT. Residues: CASSDRENQPQHF.

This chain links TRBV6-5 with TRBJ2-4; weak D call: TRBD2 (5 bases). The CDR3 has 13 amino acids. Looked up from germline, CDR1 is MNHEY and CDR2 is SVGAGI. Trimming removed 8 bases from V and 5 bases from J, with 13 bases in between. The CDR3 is CASSSGSENIQYF. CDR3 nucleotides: TGTGCCAGCTCTTCTGGGAGTGAAAACATTCAGTACTTC.

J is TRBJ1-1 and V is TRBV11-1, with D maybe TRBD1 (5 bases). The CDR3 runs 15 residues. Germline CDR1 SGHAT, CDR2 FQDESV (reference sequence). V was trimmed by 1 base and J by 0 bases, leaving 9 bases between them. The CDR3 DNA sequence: TGTGCCAGCAGCTTAGGACAGCTCATGAACACTGAAGCTTTCTTT. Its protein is CASSLGQLMNTEAFF.

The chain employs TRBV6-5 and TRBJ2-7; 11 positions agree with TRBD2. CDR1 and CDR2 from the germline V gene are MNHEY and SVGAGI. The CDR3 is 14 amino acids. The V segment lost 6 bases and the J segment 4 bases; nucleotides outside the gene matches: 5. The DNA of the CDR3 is TGTGCCAGCAGCCCCATAGCGGGGGGGTACGAGCAGTACTTC. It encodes CASSPIAGGYEQYF.

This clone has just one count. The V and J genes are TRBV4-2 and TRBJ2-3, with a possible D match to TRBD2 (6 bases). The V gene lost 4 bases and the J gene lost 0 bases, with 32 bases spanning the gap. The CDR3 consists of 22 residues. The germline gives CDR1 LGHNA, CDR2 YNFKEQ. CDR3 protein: CASSPYPREFSGPIFSTDTQYF. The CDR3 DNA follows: TGTGCCAGCAGCCCGTACCCACGGGAGTTTTCTGGGCCTATATTTAGCACAGATACGCAGTATTTT.

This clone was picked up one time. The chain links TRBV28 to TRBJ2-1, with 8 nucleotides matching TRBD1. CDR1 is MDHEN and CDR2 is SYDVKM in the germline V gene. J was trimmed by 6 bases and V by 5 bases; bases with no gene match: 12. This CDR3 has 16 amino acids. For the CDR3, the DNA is TGTGCCAGCAGTCCGCTCCCGGGACAGGTTATCAATGAGCAGTTCTTC. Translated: CASSPLPGQVINEQFF.

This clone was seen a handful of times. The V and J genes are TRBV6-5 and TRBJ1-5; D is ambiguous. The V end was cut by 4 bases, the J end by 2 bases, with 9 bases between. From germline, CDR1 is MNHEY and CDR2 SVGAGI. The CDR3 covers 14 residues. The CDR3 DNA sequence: TGTGCCAGCAGTTTGGGCACCGGCAATCAGCCCCAGCATTTT. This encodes CASSLGTGNQPQHF.

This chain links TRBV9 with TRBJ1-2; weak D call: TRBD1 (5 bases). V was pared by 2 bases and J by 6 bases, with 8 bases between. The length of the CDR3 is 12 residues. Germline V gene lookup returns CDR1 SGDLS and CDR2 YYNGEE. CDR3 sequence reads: CASSVQGHGYTF. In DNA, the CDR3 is TGTGCCAGCAGCGTTCAGGGCCATGGCTACACCTTC.